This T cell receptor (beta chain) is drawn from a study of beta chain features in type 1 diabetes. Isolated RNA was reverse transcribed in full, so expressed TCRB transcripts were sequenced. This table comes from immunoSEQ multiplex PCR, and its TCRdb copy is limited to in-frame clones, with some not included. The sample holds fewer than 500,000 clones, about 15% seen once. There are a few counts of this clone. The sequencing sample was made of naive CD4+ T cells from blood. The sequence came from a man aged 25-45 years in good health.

The CDR3 bases are TGTGCCAGCAGCGAGTCACCTTCCGTCGCCGGGGAGCTGTTTTTT. Amino acids: CASSESPSVAGELFF. This rearrangement joins TRBV5-6 to TRBJ2-2; D uncertain. This CDR3 spans 15 amino acids. CDR1 is SGHDT and CDR2 is YYEEEE in the germline V gene. V lost 4 bases and J 6 bases, leaving 16 bases between the germline ends.